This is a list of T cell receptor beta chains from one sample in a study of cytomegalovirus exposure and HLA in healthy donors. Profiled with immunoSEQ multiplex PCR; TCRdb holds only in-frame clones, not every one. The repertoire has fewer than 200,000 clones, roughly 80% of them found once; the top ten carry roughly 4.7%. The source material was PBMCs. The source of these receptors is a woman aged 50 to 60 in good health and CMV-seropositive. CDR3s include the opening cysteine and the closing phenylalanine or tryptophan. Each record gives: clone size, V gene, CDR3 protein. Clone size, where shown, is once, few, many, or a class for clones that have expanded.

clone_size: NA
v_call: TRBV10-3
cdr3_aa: CAISRGEGSSYEQYF

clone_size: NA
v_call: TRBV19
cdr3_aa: CASSKGTSGITGELFF

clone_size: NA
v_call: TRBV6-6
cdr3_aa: CASSYYGTGELFF

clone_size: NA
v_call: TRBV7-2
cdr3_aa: CASSWDRSTDTQYF

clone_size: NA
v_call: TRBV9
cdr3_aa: CASSVDPGGVNTEAFF

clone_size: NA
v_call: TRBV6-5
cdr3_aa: CASSHDRRDLEAFF

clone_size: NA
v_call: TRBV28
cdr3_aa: CASSPVAFGGYTF

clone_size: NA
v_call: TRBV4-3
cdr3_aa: CASSQDLGGYNEQFF

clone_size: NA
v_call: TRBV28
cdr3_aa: CASSGDIMNTEAFF

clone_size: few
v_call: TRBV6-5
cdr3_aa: CASRATVNYGYTF

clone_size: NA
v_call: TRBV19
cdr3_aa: CASSSPGTLLRSQYF

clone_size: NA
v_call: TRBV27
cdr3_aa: CASRQGSGAYEQYF

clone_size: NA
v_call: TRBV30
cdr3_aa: CAWSPPGLAAYEQYF

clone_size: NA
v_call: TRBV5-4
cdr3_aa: CASSGGGTSGPNEQFF

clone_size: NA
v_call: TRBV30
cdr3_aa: CAWSVSGAPYEQYF

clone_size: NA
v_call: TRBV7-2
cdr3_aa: CASSWGAADTQYF

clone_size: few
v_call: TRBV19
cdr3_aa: CASSPRGGRTYNEQFF

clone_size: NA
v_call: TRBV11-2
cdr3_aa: CASSSEARGIEKLFF

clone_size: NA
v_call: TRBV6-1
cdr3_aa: CASRQGYAGNQPQHF

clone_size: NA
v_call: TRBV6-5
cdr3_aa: CASSYSVEGTEKLFF

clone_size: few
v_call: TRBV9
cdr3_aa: CASSPRPGTGFDLDTQYF

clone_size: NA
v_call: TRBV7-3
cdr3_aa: CASSQATGSTDTQYF

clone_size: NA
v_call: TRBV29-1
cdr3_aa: CSAEGQGPTEAFF

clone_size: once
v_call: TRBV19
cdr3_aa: CAAQGINGNTIYF

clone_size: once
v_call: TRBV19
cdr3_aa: CASSITGTGGTDTQYF

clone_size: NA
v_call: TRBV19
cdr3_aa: CASSSADRLPNYGYTF

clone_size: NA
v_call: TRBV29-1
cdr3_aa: CSIEKPGQYYGYTF

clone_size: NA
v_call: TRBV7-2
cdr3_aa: CASSLANSNEQFF

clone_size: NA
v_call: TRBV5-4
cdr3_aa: CASSLDGGSTDTQYF

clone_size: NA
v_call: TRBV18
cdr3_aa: CASSPRTGLNTEAFF

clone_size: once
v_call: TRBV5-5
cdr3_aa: CASSWWDSSNTGELFF

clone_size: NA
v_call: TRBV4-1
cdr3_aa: CASSQAPTGGVVYEQYF

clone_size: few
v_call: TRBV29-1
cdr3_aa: CSVEDPESNRDDLGTQYF

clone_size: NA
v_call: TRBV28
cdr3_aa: CASSLRGGLSRTQYF

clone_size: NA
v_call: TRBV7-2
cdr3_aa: CASSPPYGIGFF

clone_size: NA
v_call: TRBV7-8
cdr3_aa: CASSIQRGTEAFF

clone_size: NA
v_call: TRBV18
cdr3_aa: CASSPLLQETQYF

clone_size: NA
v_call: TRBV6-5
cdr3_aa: CASSFSGTGSYEQYF

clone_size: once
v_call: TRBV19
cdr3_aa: CASRSYRGYGYTF

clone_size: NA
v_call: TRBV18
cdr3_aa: CASSPRLAVSTDTQYF

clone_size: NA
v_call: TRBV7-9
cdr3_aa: CSSSLWDTPNTEAFF

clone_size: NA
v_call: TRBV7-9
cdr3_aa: CSSSTPGTHNYGYTF

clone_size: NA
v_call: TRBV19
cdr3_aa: CASSIGQVGKLFF

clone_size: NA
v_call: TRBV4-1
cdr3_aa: CASSQGTGLNTEAFF

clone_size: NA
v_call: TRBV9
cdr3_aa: CASSVVSGQRRQFF

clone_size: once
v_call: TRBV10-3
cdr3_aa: CAIRFSDISYEQYF

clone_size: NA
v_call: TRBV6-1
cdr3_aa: CASSEVTQPGGMRNEQYF

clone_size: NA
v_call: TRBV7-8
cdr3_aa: CASSRSGGGSSYNSPLHF